The rows below give T cell receptor beta chains drawn from one sample of a study of shared clonotypes between healthy human individuals. Only in-frame clones appear in the TCRdb table, and some are missing; sequencing was by immunoSEQ multiplex PCR. The repertoire has 330,000 or so clones, around 67% of them found once; the top ten carry 10%. The material sequenced was memory CD4+ T cells sorted from blood. These TCRs come from a man in his thirties or forties in good health. Each CDR3 is given without its conserved first and last residue. Expanded clones are given a class, and other clones once, few, many or no size at all.

len	abundance	v_gene	j_gene	CDR3aa
14	few	TRBV5-4	TRBJ2-1	ASSLEGSGGPDEQF
12	NA	TRBV30	TRBJ1-3	AWSGGQPGNTIY
12	NA	TRBV6-5	TRBJ2-7	ASSNTGESYEQY
12	few	TRBV4-3	TRBJ2-1	ASSQDEGLGRQF
13	few	TRBV18	TRBJ2-3	ASSRDLPSTDTQY
11	NA	TRBV7-5	TRBJ2-5	VRIGTVQETQY
13	NA	TRBV30	TRBJ2-1	AWKGGTLTYNEQF
13	NA	TRBV7-7	TRBJ2-2	ASSLATVGTGELF
14	few	TRBV7-2	TRBJ2-7	ASSSDGGHSSYEQY
16	NA	TRBV18	TRBJ1-1	ASSPGGLTWGAQEEAF
12	NA	TRBV25-1	TRBJ2-7	ASSAPGGSREQY
9	NA	TRBV6-1	TRBJ2-5	ASGMWETQY
13	NA	TRBV27	TRBJ2-6	ASSLYLSGANVLT
12	NA	TRBV5-5	TRBJ1-5	ASSLRGANQPQH
9	NA	TRBV20-1	TRBJ1-2	SVQPGYGYT
12	NA	TRBV5-1	TRBJ2-5	ASSLGQGRGTQY
10	NA	TRBV7-2	TRBJ1-2	ASRLGYYGYT
12	NA	TRBV18	TRBJ2-7	ASSESGQYYEQY
13	NA	TRBV19	TRBJ1-2	ASSSPEGGDYGYT
11	NA	TRBV9	TRBJ2-7	ASSVQGQGEQY
11	NA	TRBV5-1	TRBJ2-3	ASSFSRADTQY
12	NA	TRBV18	TRBJ2-1	ASSPATGANEQF
10	NA	TRBV28	TRBJ1-3	ASRSSGNTIY
12	NA	TRBV28	TRBJ2-5	ASSFQRGTGIFY
12	NA	TRBV18	TRBJ1-1	ASSPRGANTEAF
15	NA	TRBV5-6	TRBJ2-4	ASSLYRIGIAKNIQY
11	few	TRBV6-1	TRBJ1-5	ASSERWEQPQH
14	once	TRBV5-1	TRBJ1-3	ASSSEPAGAGNTIY
10	NA	TRBV2	TRBJ2-1	ASQGPYNEQF
13	NA	TRBV7-9	TRBJ1-4	ASSLGDRVDEKLF